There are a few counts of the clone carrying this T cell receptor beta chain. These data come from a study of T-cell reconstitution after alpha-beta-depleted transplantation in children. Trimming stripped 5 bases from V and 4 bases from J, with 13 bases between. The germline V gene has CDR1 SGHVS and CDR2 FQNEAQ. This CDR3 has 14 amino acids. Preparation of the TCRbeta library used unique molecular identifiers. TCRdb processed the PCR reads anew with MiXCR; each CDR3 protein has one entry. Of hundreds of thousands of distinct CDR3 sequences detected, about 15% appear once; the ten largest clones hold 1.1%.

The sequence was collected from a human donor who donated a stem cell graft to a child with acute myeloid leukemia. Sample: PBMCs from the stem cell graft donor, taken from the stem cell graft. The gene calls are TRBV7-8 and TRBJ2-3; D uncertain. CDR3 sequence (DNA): TGTGCCAGCAGCCTATTTGCTGGGTCAGATACGCAGTATTTT. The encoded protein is CASSLFAGSDTQYF.